This T cell receptor (beta chain) emerged from a study of cytomegalovirus exposure and HLA in healthy donors. Study findings and constraints: CMV serostatus was the sole immune exposure data available.

The CDR3 has 15 residues. Germline V lookup: CDR1 SGHKS, CDR2 YYEKEE (reference sequence). The germline V and J ends were trimmed by 2 bases and 6 bases, with 15 bases remaining between them. A multiplex PCR was run with 60 Vbeta primers and 13 Jbeta primers. The method was immunoSEQ multiplex PCR; TCRdb's version includes in-frame clones alone and lacks a portion of them. The data show under 250,000 clones, with approximately 79% seen just once and 1.7% held by the top ten. With respect to this clone: Its matching antigen is unknown.

Specimen: PBMCs. This sequence originates from a man over 45 in good health and CMV-seronegative. V usage is TRBV5-5 and J usage is TRBJ2-1; D might be TRBD2 (5 bases). This chain's CDR3 is CASSLLFASSNEQFF. In nucleotides, the CDR3 is TGTGCCAGCAGCTTACTTTTCGCTAGCAGCAATGAGCAGTTCTTC. Drawing the rest from reference TRBV5-5 and TRBJ2-1, the complete variable domain is DAGVTQSPTHLIKTRGQQVTLRCSPISGHKSVSWYQQVLGQGPQFIFQYYEKEERGRGNFPDRFSARQFPNYSSELNVNALLLGDSALYLCASSLLFASSNEQFFGPGTRLTVL.